These 24 T cell receptor beta chains originate from one sample sequenced in a study of shared clonotypes between healthy human individuals. The naive CD8 fraction comprised CD45RO-negative cells positively selected for CCR7 and excluded terminally differentiated effector memory CD45RA+ cells. Generated by immunoSEQ multiplex PCR, the TCRdb table keeps only in-frame clones and is missing some. Of under 2,000,000 clones detected, around 96% appear once; the ten largest clones hold less than 1.5%. Sequencing was done on a sample of naive CD8+ T cells sorted from blood. The receptors stem from a man aged 18-30 years in good health.

V gene TRBV13 combines with J gene TRBJ2-7; D is perhaps TRBD2 (6 bases). Germline V gene sequence: CDR1 PRHDT, CDR2 FYEKMQ (reference sequence). Deletions cut 6 bases from V and 5 bases from J, with 14 bases between. The CDR3 covers 13 residues. Here the CDR3 DNA reads TGTGCCAGCAGGAGACTAGAGTCCCACGAGCAGTACTTC. It codes for CASRRLESHEQYF.

This clone occurred once. This chain links TRBV28 with TRBJ2-5; TRBD1 aligns across 7 bases. The germline CDR1 and CDR2 sequences are MDHEN and SYDVKM. V dropped 10 bases and J dropped 1; count of bases not matched to a gene: 6. The CDR3 runs 13 residues. The CDR3 spells CAIAGTAQETQYF. In DNA, the CDR3 is TGTGCCATCGCCGGGACAGCCCAAGAGACCCAGTACTTC.

The CDR3 sequence: CASSARDWGVETQYF. DNA of the CDR3: TGTGCCAGCAGCGCCCGGGACTGGGGCGTAGAGACCCAGTACTTC. The chain joins TRBV9 to TRBJ2-5; a weak D match, TRBD2 (6 bases). The CDR3 length is 15 residues. Germline V gene lookup returns CDR1 SGDLS and CDR2 YYNGEE. Trimming pared 3 bases from V and 4 bases from J, leaving 16 bases between.

A word on this clone: This CDR3 is also generated by other DNA sequences in the sample. The V and J genes are TRBV5-4 and TRBJ1-3, with 7 bases identical to TRBD1. After removal of 2 bases from V and 3 bases from J, the junction contained 2 bases not matched to a gene. There are 14 residues in the CDR3. The germline V gene encodes CDR1 SGHNT and CDR2 YYREEE (reference sequence). CDR3 amino acids: CASSLDRDGNTIYF. The CDR3 nucleotides read TGTGCCAGCAGCTTAGACAGGGATGGAAACACCATATATTTT. Together with reference TRBV5-4 and TRBJ1-3, the CDR3 gives the full variable domain: ETGVTQSPTHLIKTRGQQVTLRCSSQSGHNTVSWYQQALGQGPQFIFQYYREEENGRGNFPPRFSGLQFPNYSSELNVNALELDDSALYLCASSLDRDGNTIYFGEGSWLTVV.

In its sample, this clone was seen once. Other nucleotide sequences in the sample specify the same CDR3. The V call is TRBV7-9, the J call TRBJ2-2; D is undetermined. Germline V CDR1 and CDR2: SEHNR, FQNEAQ (reference sequence). The CDR3 has 13 residues. Trimming cost V 3 bases and J 5 bases, with 7 bases left between them. CDR3 DNA sequence: TGTGCCAGCAGCTTTCGGGTAACCGGGGAGCTGTTTTTT. It specifies CASSFRVTGELFF.

V and J are TRBV27 and TRBJ2-5; D is unresolved. Deletions cut 5 bases from V and 5 bases from J, with 12 bases between. CDR1 and CDR2 (germline): MNHEY, SMNVEV (reference sequence). This CDR3 is built from 13 residues. CDR3 in amino acids: CASSLLHGETQYF. The CDR3 DNA follows: TGTGCCAGCAGTCTCCTTCATGGGGAGACCCAGTACTTC.

This chain connects TRBV6-1 to TRBJ2-1; possibly TRBD1 for D (5 bases). Trimming stripped 10 bases from V and 0 bases from J, with 13 bases between. The length of the CDR3 is 14 residues. CDR1 and CDR2 (germline): MNHNS, SASEGT. CDR3 DNA: TGTGCCACAGTTGGGGCGAGCTCCTACAATGAGCAGTTCTTC. It specifies CATVGASSYNEQFF.

The rearrangement joins TRBV5-1 to TRBJ2-7; D gene ambiguous. V gave up 2 bases and J gave up 0 bases, with 9 bases separating them. Germline V gene sequence: CDR1 SGHRS, CDR2 YFSETQ. CDR3 size: 14 residues. The CDR3 loop is CASSLPEASYEQYF. CDR3 sequence (DNA): TGCGCCAGCAGCTTACCCGAGGCCTCCTACGAGCAGTACTTC.

J is TRBJ2-7 and V is TRBV6-6; D gene ambiguous. CDR1 is MNHNY, CDR2 SVGAGI, per germline (reference sequence). The CDR3 loop spans 15 amino acids. Trimming took off 6 bases at V and 0 bases at J, with 15 bases between the two ends. The CDR3 region is CASRTFQGLSYEQYF. The CDR3 region has the DNA TGTGCCAGCAGAACCTTTCAAGGTCTCTCCTACGAGCAGTACTTC.

This clone was observed once. The V call is TRBV11-3, the J call TRBJ2-5; D is tentatively TRBD1 or TRBD2 (7 bases each). This CDR3 is built from 13 residues. Germline-derived CDR1 and CDR2 are SGHNT and YENEEA. The ends were cut back, 5 bases at V and 5 bases at J, with 12 bases in the middle. The DNA of the CDR3 is TGTGCCAGCAGCACCAGGGGGGGGGAGACCCAGTACTTC. Its protein product is CASSTRGGETQYF.

The V gene is TRBV29-1, the J gene TRBJ1-1, with D unclear. The germline V gene encodes CDR1 SQVTM and CDR2 ANQGSEA. Trimming cost V 2 bases and J 7 bases, with 14 bases left between them. The CDR3 consists of 13 residues. This CDR3 reads CSVELSRALEAFF. CDR3 bases: TGCAGCGTTGAACTATCAAGGGCCCTTGAAGCTTTCTTT.

V gene TRBV5-1 combines with J gene TRBJ2-7, with a weak D call TRBD2 (5 bases). The V end lost 2 bases, the J end lost 1 base, and 19 bases lay between the germline ends. The CDR3 is made up of 17 amino acids. The germline V gene has CDR1 SGHRS and CDR2 YFSETQ. DNA of the CDR3: TGCGCCAGCAGCTTCGGGCTAGGCGGGTGGGAATCCTACGAGCAGTACTTC. Translating gives CASSFGLGGWESYEQYF.

This chain uses TRBV15 with TRBJ2-7, with TRBD2 as a possible D gene (5 bases). V lost 0 bases and J lost 4, with 13 bases in between. The germline gives CDR1 LNHNV, CDR2 YYDKDF (reference sequence). The CDR3 runs to 15 residues. CDR3 loop: CATSREEQRRYEQYF. CDR3 DNA sequence: TGTGCCACCAGCAGAGAGGAACAGAGGAGGTACGAGCAGTACTTC.

This clone is a singleton in its sample. The chain combines TRBV27 with TRBJ1-2; TRBD1 might be the D (6 bases). This CDR3 contains 14 residues. Looked up from germline, CDR1 is MNHEY and CDR2 is SMNVEV (reference sequence). Deletions cut 5 bases from V and 6 bases from J, with 16 bases between. The CDR3 protein is CASSTQLGGNGYTF. The CDR3 DNA reads TGTGCCAGCAGTACCCAGCTAGGGGGGAATGGCTACACCTTC.

The chain joins TRBV28 to TRBJ2-5; weak D call: TRBD2 (5 bases). This CDR3 is 17 amino acids long. Trimming stripped 3 bases from V and 0 bases from J, with 17 bases between. The germline gives CDR1 MDHEN, CDR2 SYDVKM. The CDR3 loop is CASSFAGDLIYQETQYF. CDR3 nucleotide sequence: TGTGCCAGCAGTTTCGCGGGCGACCTTATATACCAAGAGACCCAGTACTTC.

This sequence joins TRBV6-4 and TRBJ2-1; D ambiguous. Germline lookup yields CDR1 MRHNA and CDR2 SNTAGT. CDR3 length: 13 amino acids. V was cut by 6 bases and J by 5 bases, with 11 bases left in between. The CDR3 reads CASSVASHNEQFF. CDR3 bases: TGTGCCAGCAGCGTGGCGTCGCACAATGAGCAGTTCTTC.

This rearrangement joins TRBV5-6 to TRBJ1-2; TRBD1 aligns across 9 bases. Per the germline V gene, CDR1 is SGHDT and CDR2 is YYEEEE. This CDR3 is built from 14 residues. V dropped 4 bases and J dropped 5; count of bases not matched to a gene: 6. CDR3 region: CASSAGTGWYGYTF. Here the CDR3 DNA reads TGTGCCAGCAGCGCAGGGACAGGGTGGTATGGCTACACCTTC.

In this sample, this clone turned up once. The chain employs TRBV19 and TRBJ2-7, with TRBD1 matching over 10 bases. The CDR3 consists of 14 residues. The germline V gene encodes CDR1 LNHDA and CDR2 SQIVND (reference sequence). V shed 4 bases and J 4 bases; nucleotides not matched to a gene: 4. The CDR3 bases are TGTGCCAGTAGTAGCGGACAGGGGGAGTACGAGCAGTACTTC. Its protein product is CASSSGQGEYEQYF. Supplemented by reference TRBV19 and TRBJ2-7, the full variable domain reads DGGITQSPKYLFRKEGQNVTLSCEQNLNHDAMYWYRQDPGQGLRLIYYSQIVNDFQKGDIAEGYSVSREKKESFPLTVTSAQKNPTAFYLCASSSGQGEYEQYFGPGTRLTVT.

This clone was seen only once. Written as DNA, the CDR3 is TGTGCCAGCAGTTACTCGAAATGGGGGGATGAGCAGTTCTTC. This gives the protein CASSYSKWGDEQFF. The genes are TRBV6-5 and TRBJ2-1; possibly TRBD2 for D (6 bases). The CDR3 totals 14 residues. V was trimmed by 0 bases and J by 8 bases, leaving 11 bases between them. Looked up from germline, CDR1 is MNHEY and CDR2 is SVGAGI.

V and J are TRBV30 and TRBJ1-5, with 8 bases that match TRBD1. The germline V gene encodes CDR1 GTSNPN and CDR2 SVGIG (reference sequence). This CDR3 comprises 18 residues. V shed 0 bases and J 2 bases; nucleotides not matched to a gene: 12. The DNA of the CDR3 is TGTGCCTGGAGTGTAGAGACAGGGGTCCTGGGCGGCAATCAGCCCCAGCATTTT. Amino acids: CAWSVETGVLGGNQPQHF.

The chain's CDR3 is CASSQGESGRSYEQYF. CDR3 sequence (DNA): TGCGCCAGCAGTCAGGGGGAAAGCGGACGCTCCTACGAGCAGTACTTC. The genes are TRBV4-1 and TRBJ2-7; TRBD1 matches at 7 bases. The CDR3 length is 16 residues. V shed 6 bases and J 0 bases; nucleotides not matched to a gene: 11. Germline V gene lookup returns CDR1 MGHRA and CDR2 YSYEKL.

In this sample, this clone turned up once. V usage is TRBV4-3 and J usage is TRBJ2-7; D ambiguous. CDR3 size: 14 residues. V was shortened by 0 bases and J by 2 bases, with 8 bases between the two germline ends. Per germline, CDR1 LGHNA and CDR2 YSLEER. The CDR3 DNA is TGCGCCAGCAGCCAAGATAGTGGAACCTACGAGCAGTACTTC. This translates into CASSQDSGTYEQYF.

Comment on this clone: This sample includes further DNA sequences coding for the same CDR3. The chain has TRBV7-8 and TRBJ2-7; D remains ambiguous. Germline loops: CDR1 SGHVS, CDR2 FQNEAQ. The V end was cut by 1 base, the J end by 0 bases, with 7 bases between. The CDR3 contains 14 residues. For the CDR3, the DNA is TGTGCCAGCAGCTTAGTAGGTGGCTCCTACGAGCAGTACTTC. It codes for CASSLVGGSYEQYF.

The V and J genes are TRBV28 and TRBJ1-6, with D perhaps TRBD1 (6 bases). This CDR3 has 15 residues. Trimming removed 8 bases at V and 7 bases at J, with 18 bases between. CDR1 and CDR2 (germline): MDHEN, SYDVKM. This CDR3 reads CASHWGDRTNSPLHF. The CDR3 bases are TGTGCCAGCCATTGGGGTGACAGGACCAATTCACCCCTCCACTTT.